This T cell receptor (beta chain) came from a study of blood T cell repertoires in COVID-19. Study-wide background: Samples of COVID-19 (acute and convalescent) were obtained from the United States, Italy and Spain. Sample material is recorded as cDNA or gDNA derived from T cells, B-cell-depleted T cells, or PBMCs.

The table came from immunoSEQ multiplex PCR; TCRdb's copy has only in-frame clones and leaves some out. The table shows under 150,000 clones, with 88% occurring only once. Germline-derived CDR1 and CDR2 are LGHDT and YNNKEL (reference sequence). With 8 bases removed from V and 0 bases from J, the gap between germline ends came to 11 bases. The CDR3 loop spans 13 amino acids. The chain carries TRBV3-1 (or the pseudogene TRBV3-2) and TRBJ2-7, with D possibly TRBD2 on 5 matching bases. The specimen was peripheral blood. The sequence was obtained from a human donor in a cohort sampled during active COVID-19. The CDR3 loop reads CASRRESSYEQYF. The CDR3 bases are TGTGCCAGCCGTAGGGAGAGCTCCTACGAGCAGTACTTC.